A single sample is the source of the 10 T cell receptor beta chains below, sequenced in a study of shared clonotypes between healthy human individuals (dated by TCRdb to 2019 to 2021). The protocol used for the library was the immunoSEQ multiplex PCR assay. TCRdb stores this immuneACCESS table with in-frame sequences only. Part of the clones is absent; in the studies checked, under half of the shortfall reflects unresolved V genes, and no reason is known for the rest. This sample holds a few million clones; more than 80% were observed only once. Over 0.12% of the sample comes from the top ten. Sequenced: naive CD4+ T cells sorted from blood. The sample's cell subset or site label, in plain terms: CD45RA+ positively selected. The receptor source for this set is a man younger than 35 in good health.

This clone was counted a single time. Other DNA sequences in the same sample also yield this CDR3. The J gene is TRBJ1-1, the V gene TRBV7-3, with 7 positions matching TRBD1. The V gene end was trimmed by 5 bases and the J gene end by 1 base; junction bases not matched to a gene: 4. This CDR3 is 14 amino acids long. Per germline, CDR1 SGHTA and CDR2 FQGTGA. This chain's CDR3 is CASSAGTANTEAFF. The DNA of the CDR3 is TGTGCCAGCAGCGCCGGGACAGCGAACACTGAAGCTTTCTTT.

Of note for this clone: Other DNA sequences in this sample translate to the same CDR3. The chain joins TRBV7-8 to TRBJ2-1; 10 bases are shared with TRBD2. Per the germline V gene, CDR1 is SGHVS and CDR2 is FQNEAQ. Trimming took 6 bases from V and 4 from J; bases not matched to a gene: 6. The CDR3 contains 15 residues. DNA for the CDR3: TGTGCCAGCAGTTATGGACTAGCGGCTTACAATGAGCAGTTCTTC. Its protein product is CASSYGLAAYNEQFF.

The CDR3 DNA follows: TGTGCCAGCAGTTTAACGACTAGCGGGGGTACAGATACGCAGTATTTT. Translated: CASSLTTSGGTDTQYF. The V and J genes are TRBV11-2 and TRBJ2-3, with 12 bases fitting TRBD2. There are 16 residues in the CDR3. Trimming at V came to 6 bases and at J to 3 bases, leaving 7 bases not matched to a gene. Germline CDR1 is SGHAT and CDR2 is FQNNGV. Full variable domain (remainder filled in from reference TRBV11-2 and TRBJ2-3): EAGVAQSPRYKIIEKRQSVAFWCNPISGHATLYWYQQILGQGPKLLIQFQNNGVVDDSQLPKDRFSAERLKGVDSTLKIQPAKLEDSAVYLCASSLTTSGGTDTQYFGPGTRLTVL.

The chain is built from TRBV18 and TRBJ2-7; D unresolved. Per germline, CDR1 KGHSH and CDR2 LQKENI. Trimming cost V 3 bases and J 3 bases, with 6 bases left between them. The CDR3 has 12 residues. Here the CDR3 reads CASSPDDYEQYF. The CDR3 nucleotides are TGTGCCAGCTCACCTGATGACTACGAGCAGTACTTC.

The CDR3 loop is CASSLSGRARGELFF. CDR3 in DNA: TGTGCCAGCAGCTTAAGCGGGAGGGCCCGCGGGGAGCTGTTTTTT. V usage is TRBV7-2 and J usage is TRBJ2-2; 10 bases line up with TRBD2. This CDR3 has 15 residues. The germline V gene has CDR1 SGHTA and CDR2 FQGNSA. V shed 2 bases and J 7 bases; nucleotides not matched to a gene: 4.

Turning to this clone: At one end the junction does not follow the germline gene, possibly because of a read error. The chain carries TRBV10-3 and TRBJ2-5; D not resolved. This CDR3 spans 8 amino acids. CDR1 is ENHRY and CDR2 is SYGVKD in the germline V gene. The CDR3 coding sequence is TGTGCCATCAGAGAGCCGGACTTC. It translates to CAIREPDF.

The table lists this clone with a count of one. The chain couples TRBV10-3 to TRBJ2-2; D may match TRBD1 or TRBD2 (5 bases each). The V gene lost 3 bases and the J gene lost 3 bases, with 11 bases spanning the gap. CDR1 and CDR2 (germline): ENHRY, SYGVKD. The CDR3 totals 15 residues. CDR3 sequence (DNA): TGTGCCATCAGTGACAGGGAGTACGACACCGGGGAGCTGTTTTTT. Protein: CAISDREYDTGELFF.

The chain uses TRBV6-5 and TRBJ2-5; D is undetermined. Germline values: CDR1 MNHEY, CDR2 SVGAGI. Deletions cut 0 bases from V and 4 bases from J, with 6 bases between. This CDR3 is built from 13 residues. The DNA of the CDR3 is TGTGCCAGCAGTTACTCAGTCGGAGAGACCCAGTACTTC. Protein sequence: CASSYSVGETQYF.

This clone has a single count. CDR3 DNA sequence: TGTGCCAGCAGCTTTGGTGCCACCGGGACTAGCGGCAACAATGAGCAGTTCTTC. Translated: CASSFGATGTSGNNEQFF. The chain links TRBV5-4 to TRBJ2-1, with 11 bases fitting TRBD2. V was clipped by 2 bases and J by 5 bases; unmatched bases: 12. The germline gives CDR1 SGHNT, CDR2 YYREEE (reference sequence). The CDR3 spans 18 residues. The whole variable domain, filled in from reference TRBV5-4 and TRBJ2-1, reads ETGVTQSPTHLIKTRGQQVTLRCSSQSGHNTVSWYQQALGQGPQFIFQYYREEENGRGNFPPRFSGLQFPNYSSELNVNALELDDSALYLCASSFGATGTSGNNEQFFGPGTRLTVL.

This clone was picked up one time. The same CDR3 is also encoded by other DNA sequences in this sample. The chain employs TRBV5-4 and TRBJ2-7, with 11 bases identical to TRBD2. The J segment lost 3 bases and the V segment lost 6 bases, leaving 5 bases of the junction unmatched. Germline V gene lookup returns CDR1 SGHNT and CDR2 YYREEE (reference sequence). This CDR3 is 14 amino acids long. DNA for the CDR3: TGTGCCAGCACCCTAGCGGGAGGAGTCTACGAGCAGTACTTC. This gives the protein CASTLAGGVYEQYF. Looking up the rest from reference TRBV5-4 and TRBJ2-7 gives the full variable domain: ETGVTQSPTHLIKTRGQQVTLRCSSQSGHNTVSWYQQALGQGPQFIFQYYREEENGRGNFPPRFSGLQFPNYSSELNVNALELDDSALYLCASTLAGGVYEQYFGPGTRLTVT.